This paragraph reports one T cell receptor (beta chain). The data stem from a study of blood T cell repertoires in COVID-19. Study information: The study drew acute and convalescent COVID-19 samples from the United States, Italy and Spain.

Looked up from germline, CDR1 is SGDLS and CDR2 is YYNGEE. The CDR3 length is 14 residues. Losses at the gene ends were 1 base for V and 4 bases for J; bases not matched to a gene: 4. Per the authors' pipeline: Reference gene primer amplification in the assay estimated nucleated cell counts. This table comes from immunoSEQ multiplex PCR, and its TCRdb copy is limited to in-frame clones, with some not included. V, J and clone size reflect that table, while D and trimming were determined from the DNA. The top ten hold 4.5% to 5.5% of the sample, which has about 280,000 clones, roughly 85% seen once. The source material was peripheral blood. The genes are TRBV9 and TRBJ1-1, with 7 bases that match TRBD1. The clonotype originates from a man aged 50-59 years with active or convalescent COVID-19. CDR3 DNA: TGTGCCAGCAGCGTAAATTCAGGGGGCACTGAAGCTTTCTTT. Its protein is CASSVNSGGTEAFF.